The 13 T cell receptor beta chains in this list originate from one sample, sequenced in a study of cytomegalovirus exposure and HLA in healthy donors. PCR involved 60 Vbeta and 13 Jbeta primers. Only in-frame clones appear in the TCRdb table, and some are missing; sequencing was by immunoSEQ multiplex PCR. The repertoire holds 120,000 or so clones, with around 82% as singletons. Sequencing input: PBMCs. The receptors here all came from a woman aged 40 to 50 in good health and CMV-seropositive.

In this sample, this clone turned up once. The chain is built from TRBV30 and TRBJ2-3; 14 bases map to TRBD2. In germline, CDR1 is GTSNPN, CDR2 SVGIG (reference sequence). The CDR3 extends over 20 amino acids. Unmatched junction bases numbered 17, after V lost 3 bases and J lost 3 bases. This CDR3 is CAWSEKRVGLAGVRTDTQYF. CDR3 in DNA: TGTGCCTGGAGCGAAAAGAGGGTGGGACTAGCGGGAGTGAGGACAGATACGCAGTATTTT.

This chain joins TRBV11-2 and TRBJ2-7; the match to TRBD2 covers 8 bases. V was clipped by 1 base and J by 3 bases; unmatched bases: 5. CDR1 is SGHAT, CDR2 FQNNGV, per germline. The CDR3 totals 15 residues. The CDR3 region is CASSLASGLGYEQYF. As DNA, the CDR3 is TGTGCCAGCAGCTTAGCCTCGGGACTAGGCTACGAGCAGTACTTC.

The chain has TRBV6-5 and TRBJ1-3; perhaps TRBD1 as D (5 bases). Trimming took off 6 bases at V and 0 bases at J, with 12 bases between the two ends. Per germline, CDR1 MNHEY and CDR2 SVGAGI. The length of the CDR3 is 15 residues. The CDR3 spells CASSHQGLSGNTIYF. The CDR3 DNA reads as TGTGCCAGCAGCCATCAGGGACTCTCTGGAAACACCATATATTTT.

The J gene is TRBJ2-3, the V gene TRBV7-3, with a possible D match to TRBD2 (5 bases). The V and J ends lost 3 bases and 6 bases respectively, with 13 bases between them. The CDR3 is 14 residues long. Per germline, CDR1 SGHTA and CDR2 FQGTGA. Written as DNA, the CDR3 is TGTGCCAGCAGCTTCCTAGCAGGCCAGGATACGCAGTATTTT. It yields the protein CASSFLAGQDTQYF.

V is TRBV7-3 and J is TRBJ1-2, with 9 bases lining up with TRBD1. This CDR3 contains 13 residues. In germline, CDR1 is SGHTA, CDR2 FQGTGA. V trimming: 6 bases; J trimming: 8 bases; junction bases outside the gene matches: 7. The chain's CDR3 is CASRPGQGYGYTF. CDR3 coding DNA: TGTGCCAGCAGACCTGGACAGGGGTACGGCTACACCTTC.

The chain combines TRBV19 with TRBJ1-1, with 11 bases that match TRBD1. This CDR3 has 15 residues. Trimming cost V 0 bases and J 4 bases; bases outside gene matches: 1. From germline, CDR1 is LNHDA and CDR2 SQIVND (reference sequence). This CDR3 reads CASSIEGQGATEAFF. In nucleotides, the CDR3 is TGTGCCAGTAGTATAGAAGGACAGGGGGCCACTGAAGCTTTCTTT.

DNA of the CDR3: TGTGCCAGCAGACCTGGACAGGGGGGCACCGGGGAGCTGTTTTTT. This encodes CASRPGQGGTGELFF. The gene calls are TRBV9 and TRBJ2-2; 10 positions agree with TRBD1. This CDR3 is 15 amino acids long. J gave up 4 bases and V 5 bases, and 5 bases lay outside the gene matches. Germline V lookup: CDR1 SGDLS, CDR2 YYNGEE.

V gene TRBV4-2 combines with J gene TRBJ1-3; 8 nucleotides align to TRBD1. J gave up 4 bases and V 1 base, and 6 bases lay outside the gene matches. The CDR3 totals 16 residues. The V gene's germline CDR1 is LGHNA and CDR2 YNFKEQ. CDR3 residues: CASSQATGVRGNTIYF. In nucleotides, the CDR3 is TGTGCCAGCAGCCAAGCGACAGGGGTAAGAGGAAACACCATATATTTT.

Points on this clone: The same CDR3 is also encoded by other DNA sequences in this sample. The CDR3 region is CASSGDNNYGYTF. The CDR3 nucleotides read TGTGCCAGCAGTGGGGACAATAACTATGGCTACACCTTC. The chain has TRBV25-1 and TRBJ1-2, with D tentatively TRBD1 (6 bases). Between the trimmed V and J ends, which lost 4 bases and 1 base, there was a span of 7 bases. Germline CDR1 is MGHDK and CDR2 is SYGVNS. The CDR3 totals 13 residues.

The chain links TRBV4-1 to TRBJ1-3; no reliable D call. Per the germline V gene, CDR1 is MGHRA and CDR2 is YSYEKL. This CDR3 region has 13 residues. The V gene lost 1 base and the J gene lost 8 bases, with 9 bases spanning the gap. CDR3 amino acids: CASSQVQEDTIYF. The CDR3 DNA is TGCGCCAGCAGCCAAGTGCAGGAGGACACCATATATTTT.

The chain has TRBV7-3 and TRBJ2-5; TRBD1 agrees at 8 bases. Trimming took 5 bases from V and 1 from J; bases not matched to a gene: 12. From germline, CDR1 is SGHTA and CDR2 FQGTGA. CDR3 length equals 17 residues. The CDR3 DNA follows: TGTGCCAGCAGCATTCGAGGGGGCAGGGGGCCCCAAGAGACCCAGTACTTC. It encodes CASSIRGGRGPQETQYF.

The DNA for the CDR3 is TGTGCCAGCAGCGTAGGACAAGTAAGCGGGAGGGCCAAAAACATTCAGTACTTC. It is translated as CASSVGQVSGRAKNIQYF. The chain recombines TRBV9 with TRBJ2-4; 9 positions match TRBD2. CDR1 and CDR2 (germline): SGDLS, YYNGEE. The CDR3 is made up of 18 amino acids. The ends lost 0 bases at V and 1 base at J; junction bases unmatched: 8.

This chain links TRBV18 with TRBJ2-7, with D possibly matching TRBD1 (5 bases). Looked up from germline, CDR1 is KGHSH and CDR2 is LQKENI. The length of the CDR3 is 14 residues. Between the trimmed V and J ends, which lost 0 bases and 4 bases, there was a span of 10 bases. In DNA form, the CDR3 reads TGTGCCAGCTCACCACCGGACATATGGTACGAGCAGTACTTC. Translated: CASSPPDIWYEQYF.